Listed here are 8 T cell receptor beta chains from one sample, sequenced in a study of blood T cell repertoires in COVID-19. Method: immunoSEQ multiplex PCR; TCRdb's copy keeps in-frame clones and lacks some. The profile shows under 200,000 clones, about nine tenths of them singletons. The sequencing input was peripheral blood. Source of these receptors: a man between 18 and 35 years old with active or convalescent COVID-19.

The chain recombines TRBV7-9 with TRBJ1-1; D is unresolved. The CDR3 is 12 amino acids. Germline loops: CDR1 SEHNR, CDR2 FQNEAQ (reference sequence). The V and J ends lost 2 bases and 8 bases respectively, with 9 bases between them. The CDR3 protein is CASSLTQVEAFF. The CDR3 coding sequence is TGTGCCAGCAGCTTAACGCAGGTAGAAGCTTTCTTT. Looking up the rest from reference TRBV7-9 and TRBJ1-1 gives the full variable domain: DTGVSQNPRHKITKRGQNVTFRCDPISEHNRLYWYRQTLGQGPEFLTYFQNEAQLEKSRLLSDRFSAERPKGSFSTLEIQRTEQGDSAMYLCASSLTQVEAFFGQGTRLTVV.

Only a few counts were recorded for this clone. The V and J genes are TRBV10-1 and TRBJ1-4; no clear D. V was pared by 7 bases and J by 5 bases, with 11 bases between. There are 13 residues in the CDR3. Germline loops: CDR1 WNHNN, CDR2 SYGVQD (reference sequence). CDR3 coding DNA: TGCGCCAGCATCCGGACTGCGAATGAAAAACTGTTTTTT. It yields the protein CASIRTANEKLFF.

This chain joins TRBV19 and TRBJ1-1; TRBD1 aligns across 9 bases. Germline loops: CDR1 LNHDA, CDR2 SQIVND (reference sequence). This CDR3 spans 15 amino acids. V was pared by 1 base and J by 1 base, with 1 base of the junction left unmatched. Written as DNA, the CDR3 is TGTGCCAGTAGTATAGGGACAGGGGCGAACACTGAAGCTTTCTTT. Its translation: CASSIGTGANTEAFF. Full variable domain (outside the CDR3, taken from reference TRBV19 and TRBJ1-1): DGGITQSPKYLFRKEGQNVTLSCEQNLNHDAMYWYRQDPGQGLRLIYYSQIVNDFQKGDIAEGYSVSREKKESFPLTVTSAQKNPTAFYLCASSIGTGANTEAFFGQGTRLTVV.

The gene calls are TRBV6-5 and TRBJ1-2; 9 bases fit TRBD1. Germline V gene sequence: CDR1 MNHEY, CDR2 SVGAGI. V lost 6 bases, J lost 7 bases, and 6 bases stayed unmatched. This CDR3 is built from 13 residues. The CDR3 DNA is TGTGCCAGCAGCCCCTGGGACAGGGCTGGCTACACCTTC. Translation: CASSPWDRAGYTF.

This clone was counted between two and nine times. The chain carries TRBV6-1 and TRBJ2-1, with TRBD2 identical over 10 bases. The length of the CDR3 is 16 residues. Germline CDR1 and CDR2: MNHNS and SASEGT. Trimming at V came to 3 bases and at J to 5 bases, leaving 7 bases not matched to a gene. CDR3 in amino acids: CASSDPGLARDNEQFF. The CDR3 DNA is TGTGCCAGCAGTGACCCGGGACTAGCGCGTGACAATGAGCAGTTCTTC.

V gene TRBV29-1 combines with J gene TRBJ2-2; 8 nucleotides line up with TRBD1. V gave up 8 bases and J gave up 4 bases; unmatched junction bases: 3. This CDR3 has 12 residues. Per germline, CDR1 SQVTM and CDR2 ANQGSEA. The CDR3 DNA is TGCAGCTCTACAGGGGGCACCGGGGAGCTGTTTTTT. It encodes CSSTGGTGELFF.

This chain connects TRBV12-3 or TRBV12-4 to TRBJ1-1; D is unclear. CDR3 length: 11 amino acids. V lost 3 bases and J 6 bases, leaving 5 bases between the germline ends. CDR3 coding DNA: TGTGCCAGCAGTTTGTCCGCTGAAGCTTTCTTT. Translation: CASSLSAEAFF.

The chain uses TRBV19 and TRBJ2-7; 8 positions agree with TRBD2. This CDR3 has 16 amino acids. Germline values: CDR1 LNHDA, CDR2 SQIVND (reference sequence). Trimming at V came to 5 bases and at J to 3 bases, leaving 12 bases not matched to a gene. CDR3 coding DNA: TGTGCCAGTAGTCTCGCCGGCGGCGCGGGAGGCTACGAGCAGTACTTC. The encoded protein is CASSLAGGAGGYEQYF.